The T cell receptor beta chain under discussion was sequenced for a study of blood T cells in healthy people across ages. Turning to the study itself: There was about one barcoded beta molecule captured by template switching per two T cells. Study outcomes and limitations: Roughly linear declines in TCR beta diversity per million T cells occurred with age. Naive CD4+ cell counts and diversity both ran higher in long-lived than in aged donors.

Primed by a sample-barcoded 5' primer and a J-beta primer mix, a second PCR proceeded for roughly 7 to 12 cycles. Carrying 12 random nucleotides, a template-switch adaptor labeled each individual cDNA molecule. Using its own MiXCR run on the 5' RACE reads, TCRdb lists one record per CDR3 protein. Here the sample spans roughly 800,000 distinct CDR3 sequences, 35% to 40% being singletons. Germline V lookup: CDR1 SGHAT, CDR2 FQNNGV. With 4 bases removed from V and 2 bases from J, the gap between germline ends came to 26 bases. This CDR3 comprises 19 residues. This clonotype was counted a few times. Antigen unknown.

The genes are TRBV11-2 and TRBJ1-2, with D hard to call. This sequence originates from a man younger than 30 in good health. The specimen was blood. CDR3 sequence reads: CASSSNRVYASRGNYGYTF. In nucleotides, the CDR3 is TGTGCCAGCAGCTCCAATCGGGTCTACGCCTCCAGAGGAAACTATGGCTACACCTTC.